This section outlines one TCR beta chain sequence together with its context. A clone one base away is much larger, so this may be a read error. These data belong to a study of T cells in Graves' hyperthyroidism and ophthalmopathy. Germline lookup yields CDR1 SGHTA and CDR2 FQGNSA. Between the trimmed V and J ends, which lost 7 bases and 4 bases, there was a span of 10 bases. The CDR3 is 13 residues long. From RNA transcripts, TCR beta CDR3 regions were amplified. The TCR CDR3 was amplified in a first-round RT-PCR using the HTBI primer set. Each CDR3 protein gets one entry after TCRdb re-called the multiplex PCR reads with MiXCR. The table shows 530,000 or so distinct CDR3 sequences, with 46% occurring only once. Diagnosis of hyperthyroidism was new in patients aged 18 to 65, and its duration was under 2 months.

This clonotype was obtained from a woman aged 18-29 years with Graves' hyperthyroidism. V and J are TRBV7-2 and TRBJ2-2; D is undetermined. The sequenced material came from peripheral blood or thyroid tissue (not recorded which). CDR3 sequence: CASTRMATGELFF. Here the CDR3 DNA reads TGTGCCAGCACCCGTATGGCCACCGGGGAGCTGTTTTTT.